These 12 T cell receptor beta chains were sequenced from one sample in a study of Graves' ophthalmopathy and Graves' hyperthyroidism. The authors amplified TCR beta CDR3 regions, and they did so from RNA transcripts for repertoire sequencing. Following a first-round RT-PCR that used HTBI primers, a second-round multiplex PCR was carried out. TCRdb reanalysed the multiplex PCR reads using MiXCR and keeps one entry per CDR3 protein. The repertoire includes approximately 700,000 distinct CDR3 sequences, roughly 40% of them detected once, and about 40% sits in the top ten. The source material was peripheral blood. Source of these receptors: an adult man with Graves' ophthalmopathy.

At least ten counts were recorded for this clonotype. The chain has TRBV13 and TRBJ2-7, with D possibly being TRBD1 or TRBD2 (5 bases each). The V end was cut by 5 bases, the J end by 5 bases, with 19 bases between. This CDR3 region has 15 residues. In germline, CDR1 is PRHDT, CDR2 FYEKMQ (reference sequence). The CDR3 loop is CASSPGADRSHEQYF. In DNA, the CDR3 is TGTGCCAGCAGCCCCGGGGCCGATCGGTCCCACGAGCAGTACTTC.

The chain links TRBV7-9 to TRBJ2-2, with D unresolved. This CDR3 is built from 12 residues. Trimming stripped 5 bases from V and 8 bases from J, with 9 bases between. Germline V gene data show CDR1 as SEHNR and CDR2 as FQNEAQ (reference sequence). The CDR3 is CASSTGKGELFF. For the CDR3, the DNA is TGTGCCAGCAGCACTGGAAAGGGGGAGCTGTTTTTT.

Only a few counts were recorded for this clonotype. The germline gene is not matched at one end of the junction; a read error may be the cause. This chain uses TRBV24-1 with TRBJ1-5; TRBD1 matches at 10 bases. CDR3 length: 16 residues. The germline CDR1 and CDR2 sequences are KGHDR and SFDVKD. This chain's CDR3 is CASSYQDRGRNQPQHF. DNA of the CDR3: TGTGCCAGCAGTTACCAGGACAGGGGGAGGAATCAGCCCCAGCATTTT.

Worth noting for this clonotype: This clone may be a read error of a much larger clone one base away. J is TRBJ2-6 and V is TRBV24-1; no clear D gene. CDR3 length: 16 residues. Germline loops: CDR1 KGHDR, CDR2 SFDVKD. The CDR3 sequence is CTTSDPRPSGANVLTF. The CDR3 coding sequence is TGTACCACCAGTGACCCCCGCCCCTCTGGGGCCAACGTCCTGACTTTC.

Remarks on this clonotype: This may come from a read error, since a much larger clone is one base off. The genes are TRBV24-1 and TRBJ1-2, with TRBD1 matching over 7 bases. CDR3 size: 15 residues. Germline values: CDR1 KGHDR, CDR2 SFDVKD. As DNA, the CDR3 is TGTGCCACCAGTGTGTTGGCAGGGGGGAGCAATGGCCACACCTTC. Protein sequence: CATSVLAGGSNGHTF.

This clonotype was detected ten times or more. The CDR3 DNA sequence: TGTGCCACCGCCCCGGGACAGGGCCATCAGCCCCAGCATTTT. Protein: CATAPGQGHQPQHF. The chain has TRBV2 and TRBJ1-5, with 9 nucleotides matching TRBD1. Germline V gene sequence: CDR1 SNHLY, CDR2 FYNNEI. Losses at the gene ends were 10 bases for V and 5 bases for J; bases not matched to a gene: 9. The CDR3 has 14 residues.

This clonotype was observed at least ten times. The chain carries TRBV2 and TRBJ2-5, with unresolved D. Per the germline V gene, CDR1 is SNHLY and CDR2 is FYNNEI. The CDR3 runs 11 residues. The V end was cut by 4 bases, the J end by 4 bases, with 4 bases between. This CDR3 reads CASSGRETQYF. As DNA, the CDR3 is TGTGCCAGCAGTGGACGAGAGACCCAGTACTTC.

The J gene is TRBJ2-5, the V gene TRBV11-2; D call uncertain. Germline V CDR1 and CDR2: SGHAT, FQNNGV. This CDR3 region has 15 residues. The V gene lost 5 bases and the J gene lost 4 bases, with 17 bases spanning the gap. For the CDR3, the DNA is TGTGCCAGCAGCCCATACCCTCTGGCGCGAGAGACCCAGTACTTC. This sequence encodes CASSPYPLARETQYF.

The chain carries TRBV25-1 and TRBJ2-7; D is possibly TRBD2 (9 bases). The CDR3 has 19 amino acids. Germline CDR1 MGHDK, CDR2 SYGVNS. Deletions cut 2 bases from V and 4 bases from J, with 27 bases between. As DNA, the CDR3 is TGTGCCAGCAGTGAAGTTGGGGCTAGCGGGACAGGCCGCCCTTACGAGCAGTACTTC. Translated: CASSEVGASGTGRPYEQYF.

In this sample, this clonotype turned up many times. The junction shows a germline mismatch at one end, possibly a read error. V usage is TRBV15 and J usage is TRBJ2-7, with D possibly called TRBD1 or TRBD2 (5 bases each). The germline V gene has CDR1 LNHNV and CDR2 YYDKDF (reference sequence). The CDR3 is 12 amino acids. The CDR3 reads CATSRPGTEKNF. CDR3 nucleotide sequence: TGTGCCACCAGCAGACCAGGGACGGAAAAGAACTTC.

This clonotype was observed at least ten times. CDR3 in amino acids: CASSRTSAGNTIYF. DNA for the CDR3: TGTGCCAGCAGCCGTACTTCAGCTGGAAACACCATATATTTT. This chain connects TRBV7-2 to TRBJ1-3; D unclear. Per the germline V gene, CDR1 is SGHTA and CDR2 is FQGNSA. The CDR3 is 14 amino acids. V shed 5 bases and J shed 2 bases, with 10 bases lying between them.

This clonotype was seen a handful of times. This rearrangement joins TRBV20-1 to TRBJ2-5, with TRBD2 matching over 8 bases. The V gene's germline CDR1 is DFQATT and CDR2 SNEGSKA (reference sequence). The trim removed 1 base at V and 4 bases at J, leaving 8 bases unmatched. The CDR3 has 15 amino acids. The CDR3 bases are TGCAGTGCTAGAGGGGGACGGGAGGGCCGAGAGACCCAGTACTTC. It specifies CSARGGREGRETQYF.